This T cell receptor (beta chain) was sequenced during a study of cytomegalovirus exposure and HLA in healthy donors. Sequencing was performed with immunoSEQ multiplex PCR; in TCRdb, only in-frame clones are kept and a portion is missing. The sample has approximately 270,000 clones, 85% to 90% seen once. With 3 bases removed from V and 4 bases from J, the gap between germline ends came to 18 bases. This CDR3 has 16 amino acids. Germline loops: CDR1 MNHEY, CDR2 SVGAGI. The receptor was isolated from a woman aged 18-29 years in good health and CMV-seronegative. J is TRBJ1-2 and V is TRBV6-5; D might be TRBD1 (6 bases). Sequencing used PBMCs. The CDR3 here is CASSYGPGQLSYGYTF. The DNA for the CDR3 is TGTGCCAGCAGTTATGGCCCCGGACAGCTCTCCTATGGCTACACCTTC.